Shown below are 19 T cell receptor beta chains from a single sample sequenced in a study of shared clonotypes between healthy human individuals. The data were produced by immunoSEQ multiplex PCR, yet TCRdb's version contains in-frame clones alone and is incomplete. The repertoire holds some 200,000 clones, with approximately 92% as singletons. Sequenced material: naive CD4+ T cells sorted from blood. Subset in this sample: CD45RA+ positively selected. The receptors stem from a woman under 40 in good health.

CDR3 amino acids: CASSPSPELNTEAFF. DNA of the CDR3: TGTGCCAGCAGTCCCTCTCCTGAGCTGAACACTGAAGCTTTCTTT. This chain links TRBV6-6 with TRBJ1-1; the D is unclear. The CDR3 length is 15 residues. CDR1 is MNHNY and CDR2 is SVGAGI in the germline V gene (reference sequence). The V and J ends lost 5 bases and 0 bases respectively, with 13 bases between them.

This chain connects TRBV28 to TRBJ2-7, with a tentative D call TRBD2 (5 bases). This CDR3 is 16 amino acids long. The germline V gene encodes CDR1 MDHEN and CDR2 SYDVKM. The ends were cut back, 3 bases at V and 3 bases at J, with 18 bases in the middle. The CDR3 nucleotides are TGTGCCAGCAGTTTCCCAGCTGAGGGAGCGTTCTACGAGCAGTACTTC. Protein product: CASSFPAEGAFYEQYF.

J is TRBJ2-1 and V is TRBV18, with 11 bases aligning to TRBD2. The CDR3 totals 16 residues. J gave up 8 bases and V 6 bases, and 12 bases lay outside the gene matches. CDR1 is KGHSH and CDR2 is LQKENI in the germline V gene. The CDR3 DNA reads as TGTGCCAGCTCTTTCATAGCGGGAGGGTCGGGCGATGAGCAGTTCTTC. Its translation: CASSFIAGGSGDEQFF.

This clone was observed a single time. V is TRBV4-1 and J is TRBJ1-2; D is unclear. The germline V and J ends were trimmed by 1 base and 8 bases, with 11 bases remaining between them. Germline values: CDR1 MGHRA, CDR2 YSYEKL. This CDR3 is 13 amino acids long. The CDR3 region has the DNA TGCGCCAGCAGCCAAGTAGTAGGTGGCGGCTACACCTTC. Amino acids: CASSQVVGGGYTF.

The chain uses TRBV29-1 and TRBJ2-3, with D uncertain. The CDR3 runs to 12 residues. CDR1 is SQVTM, CDR2 ANQGSEA, per germline. Deletions cut 6 bases from V and 5 bases from J, with 12 bases between. The CDR3 nucleotides read TGCAGCGTGGAAATATTAGGAGATACGCAGTATTTT. Protein: CSVEILGDTQYF.

The V call is TRBV4-1, the J call TRBJ2-5; 11 nucleotides agree with TRBD1. The tail of the sequence fits TRBJ2-7 better, so the J call may be wrong. The germline CDR1 and CDR2 sequences are MGHRA and YSYEKL. There are 16 residues in the CDR3. The CDR3 nucleotides read TGCGCCAGCAGCCAAGAAAGGACAGGGGGCGTCTACGAGCAGTACTTC. As protein: CASSQERTGGVYEQYF.

The chain links TRBV5-8 to TRBJ2-7, with D possibly matching TRBD1 (6 bases). From germline, CDR1 is SGHTS and CDR2 YDEGEE. The CDR3 extends over 14 amino acids. Trimming took off 0 bases at V and 10 bases at J, with 17 bases between the two ends. The CDR3 spells CASSLGQALFEQYF. DNA for the CDR3: TGTGCCAGCAGCTTGGGACAGGCCCTCTTCGAACAGTACTTC.

The V call is TRBV6-5, the J call TRBJ1-2, with 7 bases matching TRBD1. The CDR3 totals 14 residues. The V gene's germline CDR1 is MNHEY and CDR2 SVGAGI. The junction had 2 bases not matched to a gene; V was cut back by 1 base and J by 3 bases. CDR3 protein: CASSYLTGDYGYTF. For the CDR3, the DNA is TGTGCCAGCAGTTACTTAACAGGGGACTATGGCTACACCTTC.

This clone was observed a single time. The chain links TRBV5-1 to TRBJ2-1, with a possible D match to TRBD2 (6 bases). The CDR3 is 15 residues long. CDR1 SGHRS and CDR2 YFSETQ come from the germline V gene. Trimming shortened V by 4 bases and J by 0 bases, and 11 bases separated the two germline ends. This chain's CDR3 is CASSLLASSYNEQFF. CDR3 bases: TGCGCCAGCAGCCTGCTAGCGAGCTCCTACAATGAGCAGTTCTTC.

The chain joins TRBV28 to TRBJ2-5; TRBD1 might be the D (5 bases). V lost 5 bases and J 11 bases, leaving 24 bases between the germline ends. The CDR3 contains 15 residues. Germline lookup yields CDR1 MDHEN and CDR2 SYDVKM. The CDR3 region has the DNA TGTGCCAGCAGTACCTCCGCCCAGGGCACCCAAGAGCAGTACTTC. Residues: CASSTSAQGTQEQYF.

This clone was seen a single time. The gene calls are TRBV27 and TRBJ2-1; 8 bases fit TRBD2. The CDR3 is made up of 15 amino acids. Germline V gene lookup returns CDR1 MNHEY and CDR2 SMNVEV (reference sequence). The J segment lost 9 bases and the V segment lost 6 bases, leaving 13 bases of the junction unmatched. CDR3 in amino acids: CASSFVSGDLLEQFF. The CDR3 DNA is TGTGCCAGCAGCTTCGTTAGCGGGGACTTACTTGAGCAGTTCTTC.

The chain carries TRBV5-1 and TRBJ1-2; 9 positions match TRBD1. The J segment lost 0 bases and the V segment lost 0 bases, leaving 9 bases of the junction unmatched. The V gene's germline CDR1 is SGHRS and CDR2 YFSETQ. The CDR3 totals 18 residues. In DNA, the CDR3 is TGCGCCAGCAGCTTGGTGTTGGGACAGGGAGAAGCTAACTATGGCTACACCTTC. Amino acids: CASSLVLGQGEANYGYTF. Based on the CDR3 plus reference TRBV5-1 and TRBJ1-2, the full variable domain is KAGVTQTPRYLIKTRGQQVTLSCSPISGHRSVSWYQQTPGQGLQFLFEYFSETQRNKGNFPGRFSGRQFSNSRSEMNVSTLELGDSALYLCASSLVLGQGEANYGYTFGSGTRLTVV.

CDR3 DNA: TGTGCCAGCACCAATGGGGGAGGGAGCTCCTACAATGAGCAGTTCTTC. This gives the protein CASTNGGGSSYNEQFF. V usage is TRBV27 and J usage is TRBJ2-1; 7 bases align to TRBD2. The CDR3 is 16 residues long. V lost 7 bases and J lost 0; bases outside the gene matches: 9. Germline V CDR1 and CDR2: MNHEY, SMNVEV (reference sequence).

The chain has TRBV29-1 and TRBJ2-5; D is ambiguous. The DNA end is more similar to TRBJ2-7, so the J call may be wrong. Germline V gene sequence: CDR1 SQVTM, CDR2 ANQGSEA. The CDR3 covers 12 residues. The CDR3 reads CSPVMSSYEQYF. CDR3 in DNA: TGCAGCCCCGTCATGAGCTCCTACGAGCAGTACTTC.

The rearrangement uses TRBV5-4 and TRBJ2-3; D unresolved. Germline lookup yields CDR1 SGHNT and CDR2 YYREEE (reference sequence). V lost 0 bases and J lost 3, with 8 bases in between. The CDR3 is 14 amino acids. The CDR3 is CASSLAGPTDTQYF. CDR3 DNA: TGTGCCAGCAGCTTGGCCGGACCGACAGATACGCAGTATTTT.

The V call is TRBV28, the J call TRBJ1-2; 9 bases align to TRBD1. The CDR3 totals 14 residues. The junction had 2 bases not matched to a gene; V was cut back by 6 bases and J by 0 bases. CDR1 is MDHEN and CDR2 is SYDVKM in the germline V gene. CDR3 DNA: TGTGCCAGCAGGACAGGGGGGGCTAACTATGGCTACACCTTC. Translated, it gives CASRTGGANYGYTF.

The V and J genes are TRBV27 and TRBJ2-7; the match to TRBD2 covers 13 bases. V shed 6 bases and J 2 bases; nucleotides not matched to a gene: 4. The CDR3 length is 15 residues. Per the germline V gene, CDR1 is MNHEY and CDR2 is SMNVEV (reference sequence). This CDR3 reads CASRAGTSGTYEQYF. Written as DNA, the CDR3 is TGTGCCAGCAGGGCCGGGACTAGCGGGACCTACGAGCAGTACTTC.

CDR3 in amino acids: CASSPGLAEYNEQFF. The CDR3 bases are TGTGCCAGCAGCCCAGGACTAGCGGAGTACAATGAGCAGTTCTTC. The V call is TRBV5-4, the J call TRBJ2-1; TRBD2 aligns across 10 bases. The V gene end was trimmed by 4 bases and the J gene end by 4 bases; junction bases not matched to a gene: 5. CDR3 size: 15 residues. Germline loops: CDR1 SGHNT, CDR2 YYREEE (reference sequence).

This chain connects TRBV18 to TRBJ1-1; TRBD1 agrees at 8 bases. Per the germline V gene, CDR1 is KGHSH and CDR2 is LQKENI. This CDR3 region has 16 residues. V lost 4 bases and J lost 3; bases outside the gene matches: 10. In nucleotides, the CDR3 is TGTGCCAGCTCACTCGGCAGGGGGCGCAGGGACACTGAAGCTTTCTTT. Residues: CASSLGRGRRDTEAFF.